The next 29 T cell receptor beta chains were all read from a single sample in a study of T cells in Graves' hyperthyroidism and ophthalmopathy. What was amplified from RNA transcripts were TCR beta CDR3 regions. The HTBI primer set drove a first-round RT-PCR of the TCR CDR3. MiXCR, run by TCRdb on the multiplex PCR reads, gives a single entry per CDR3 protein. The table includes fewer than 650,000 distinct CDR3 sequences, 40% to 55% detected once. The sequencing sample was made of peripheral blood or thyroid tissue (not recorded which). The receptor set was obtained from an adult woman with Graves' disease, either hyperthyroidism or ophthalmopathy (not recorded which).

The rearrangement uses TRBV12-3 or TRBV12-4 and TRBJ2-7; 10 nucleotides line up with TRBD2. The CDR3 loop spans 15 amino acids. V lost 5 bases, J lost 0 bases, and 4 bases stayed unmatched. CDR3 in DNA: TGTGCCAGCAGTGTTGGACTAGCGGCCTCCTACGAGCAGTACTTC. Translating it yields CASSVGLAASYEQYF.

The chain links TRBV29-1 to TRBJ2-5; 12 bases agree with TRBD2. This CDR3 has 15 residues. Unmatched junction bases numbered 8, after V lost 4 bases and J lost 5 bases. Germline V lookup: CDR1 SQVTM, CDR2 ANQGSEA. The CDR3 DNA follows: TGCAGCGTTGGACTAGCGGGAGATGTGGGGGAGACCCAGTACTTC. Translated, it gives CSVGLAGDVGETQYF. The full variable domain, completed using reference TRBV29-1 and TRBJ2-5, is SAVISQKPSRDICQRGTSLTIQCQVDSQVTMMFWYRQQPGQSLTLIATANQGSEATYESGFVIDKFPISRPNLTFSTLTVSNMSPEDSSIYLCSVGLAGDVGETQYFGPGTRLLVL.

The chain uses TRBV6-5 and TRBJ2-7, with D possibly being TRBD1 (6 bases). Per germline, CDR1 MNHEY and CDR2 SVGAGI. The CDR3 sequence is 13 residues long. Trimming took off 6 bases at V and 2 bases at J, with 11 bases between the two ends. The CDR3 coding sequence is TGTGCCAGCAGATTTCCAGGGGCCTACGAGCAGTACTTC. Its translation: CASRFPGAYEQYF.

This clonotype appeared a single time. CDR3 protein: CASSLGTGAAYEQYF. The CDR3, as DNA: TGCGCCAGCAGCCTGGGGACAGGCGCAGCCTACGAGCAGTACTTC. The chain employs TRBV4-1 and TRBJ2-7; 8 nucleotides line up with TRBD1. CDR1 is MGHRA, CDR2 YSYEKL, per germline. V shed 4 bases, J shed 2 bases, and the junction held 7 bases outside the gene matches. CDR3 length: 15 amino acids.

This clonotype has a count of ten or more. This chain uses TRBV20-1 with TRBJ2-5; possibly TRBD2 for D (5 bases). The CDR3 is made up of 17 amino acids. The V end lost 1 base, the J end lost 2 bases, and 20 bases lay between the germline ends. Germline loops: CDR1 DFQATT, CDR2 SNEGSKA (reference sequence). The CDR3 bases are TGCAGTGCTAGAGTAGGGTATCGAAGCGGATCTCAAGAGACCCAGTACTTC. Its translation: CSARVGYRSGSQETQYF.

This clonotype was recorded many times. The chain couples TRBV20-1 to TRBJ1-4, with 8 bases that match TRBD1. Trimming at V came to 4 bases and at J to 0 bases, leaving 13 bases not matched to a gene. CDR3 length equals 18 residues. The V gene's germline CDR1 is DFQATT and CDR2 SNEGSKA (reference sequence). The CDR3 spells CSATHRGGQIATNEKLFF. The CDR3 DNA is TGCAGTGCTACGCACAGGGGGGGCCAGATCGCAACTAATGAAAAACTGTTTTTT.

This clonotype was seen repeatedly, ten times or more. The chain employs TRBV12-3 or TRBV12-4 and TRBJ2-2, with TRBD1 matching over 7 bases. V shed 10 bases and J 0 bases; nucleotides not matched to a gene: 8. The CDR3 has 15 residues. As DNA, the CDR3 is TGTGCCAACGTTATAGGGGGCTCGAACACCGGGGAGCTGTTTTTT. This gives the protein CANVIGGSNTGELFF.

Only a few counts were recorded for this clonotype. The rearrangement joins TRBV7-8 to TRBJ1-5; 8 nucleotides line up with TRBD1. Per germline, CDR1 SGHVS and CDR2 FQNEAQ. The junction had 10 bases not matched to a gene; V was cut back by 5 bases and J by 7 bases. The CDR3 has 15 residues. DNA of the CDR3: TGTGCCAGCAGCCCTAGGCGGACAGGGTGGCAGCCCCAGCATTTT. Its translation is CASSPRRTGWQPQHF.

This sequence joins TRBV15 and TRBJ2-1; D is perhaps TRBD1 or TRBD2 (5 bases each). V lost 4 bases to trimming and J lost 0 bases, with 10 bases between them. CDR3 length equals 15 residues. Germline V gene lookup returns CDR1 LNHNV and CDR2 YYDKDF (reference sequence). This chain's CDR3 is CATSKGTFSYNEQFF. The CDR3 coding sequence is TGTGCCACCAGCAAAGGGACCTTCTCCTACAATGAGCAGTTCTTC.

This clonotype was recorded only once. Just one base apart from a much larger clone, this may be a read error. V is TRBV12-3 or TRBV12-4 and J is TRBJ2-7, with D perhaps TRBD1 (6 bases). V dropped 3 bases and J dropped 9 bases, with 12 bases sitting between them. The CDR3 totals 12 residues. The CDR3: CASSLSRGAQYF. In DNA form, the CDR3 reads TGTGCCAGCAGTTTGTCCAGGGGTGCGCAGTACTTC.

CDR3 region: CASRGTSGRGYEQYF. The CDR3 nucleotides are TGTGCCAGCAGGGGGACTAGCGGGAGAGGGTACGAGCAGTACTTC. This chain uses TRBV2 with TRBJ2-7; TRBD2 matches at 14 bases. V lost 6 bases and J lost 4; bases outside the gene matches: 5. The CDR3 runs to 15 residues. Germline loops: CDR1 SNHLY, CDR2 FYNNEI.

The chain combines TRBV29-1 with TRBJ2-7, with 10 bases lining up with TRBD1. The germline CDR1 and CDR2 sequences are SQVTM and ANQGSEA. This CDR3 is built from 12 residues. V lost 8 bases and J lost 6; bases outside the gene matches: 7. The CDR3 region is CSPGTGDGEQYF. The DNA for the CDR3 is TGCAGCCCTGGGACAGGGGACGGCGAGCAGTACTTC.

A note on this clonotype: A clone one base away is much larger, so this may be a read error. The chain combines TRBV6-1 with TRBJ1-6; D not certain. The germline V and J ends were trimmed by 1 base and 8 bases, with 3 bases remaining between them. Germline values: CDR1 MNHNS, CDR2 SASEGT. The CDR3 is made up of 12 amino acids. The CDR3 loop reads CASSEVDSPLHF. CDR3 DNA sequence: TGTGCCAGCAGTGAAGTAGATTCACCCCTCCACTTT.

For the CDR3, the DNA is TGTGCCAGTAGCACGTCGAGCAGGAACACCGTCTATGGCTACACCTTC. This translates into CASSTSSRNTVYGYTF. The V gene is TRBV19, the J gene TRBJ1-2; no clear D. CDR1 LNHDA and CDR2 SQIVND come from the germline V gene (reference sequence). V was cut by 6 bases and J by 4 bases, with 21 bases left in between. This CDR3 region has 16 residues.

The V call is TRBV28, the J call TRBJ2-2; TRBD1 is a possible D gene (5 bases). This CDR3 comprises 13 residues. V was cut by 6 bases and J by 7 bases, with 12 bases left in between. Germline loops: CDR1 MDHEN, CDR2 SYDVKM. Here the CDR3 reads CASSRQLRGELFF. CDR3 nucleotides: TGTGCCAGCAGCAGACAGTTACGCGGGGAGCTGTTTTTT.

This clonotype was picked up one time. V gene TRBV25-1 combines with J gene TRBJ1-5; D possibly corresponds to TRBD1 (6 bases). Deletions cut 8 bases from V and 6 bases from J, with 11 bases between. Germline CDR1 is MGHDK and CDR2 is SYGVNS. The CDR3 contains 12 residues. The CDR3: CASATGVQPQHF. CDR3 nucleotide sequence: TGTGCCAGCGCGACAGGAGTTCAGCCCCAGCATTTT.

In this sample, this clonotype turned up once. The chain is built from TRBV15 and TRBJ2-5; weak D call: TRBD2 (5 bases). Germline lookup yields CDR1 LNHNV and CDR2 YYDKDF (reference sequence). Deletions cut 5 bases from V and 2 bases from J, with 12 bases between. The CDR3 runs to 14 residues. The CDR3 here is CATSVPGMQETQYF. CDR3 nucleotides: TGTGCCACCAGCGTCCCGGGAATGCAAGAGACCCAGTACTTC.

The chain links TRBV5-1 to TRBJ2-1; D might be TRBD1 (5 bases). V was cut by 4 bases and J by 7 bases, with 15 bases left in between. The CDR3 runs 14 residues. The germline V gene has CDR1 SGHRS and CDR2 YFSETQ. The CDR3 loop reads CASSVDETVNEQFF. The CDR3 coding sequence is TGCGCCAGCAGCGTGGACGAGACAGTTAATGAGCAGTTCTTC.

The J gene is TRBJ1-6, the V gene TRBV7-9; 7 nucleotides line up with TRBD1. Trimming at V came to 5 bases and at J to 10 bases, leaving 8 bases not matched to a gene. The CDR3 sequence is 14 residues long. The germline V gene encodes CDR1 SEHNR and CDR2 FQNEAQ (reference sequence). The chain's CDR3 is CASSPGQELSPLHF. CDR3 coding DNA: TGTGCCAGCAGCCCCGGACAGGAGCTCTCACCCCTCCACTTT.

In this sample, this clonotype turned up a few times. V usage is TRBV7-9 and J usage is TRBJ1-5; TRBD1 matches 10 bases. V trimming: 5 bases; J trimming: 2 bases; junction bases outside the gene matches: 6. CDR1 SEHNR and CDR2 FQNEAQ come from the germline V gene (reference sequence). The CDR3 is 16 residues long. The DNA for the CDR3 is TGTGCCAGCAGCCACCGGGACAGGGGAGGCAATCAGCCCCAGCATTTT. Its translation: CASSHRDRGGNQPQHF.

This clonotype was observed once. V usage is TRBV11-2 and J usage is TRBJ1-1; D uncertain. The CDR3 has 11 residues. The germline CDR1 and CDR2 sequences are SGHAT and FQNNGV. Trimming cost V 5 bases and J 12 bases, with 13 bases left between them. CDR3 loop: CASSLRLETFF. Here the CDR3 DNA reads TGTGCCAGCAGCCTGCGTTTAGAAACTTTCTTT.

Concerning this clonotype: Its ends do not fully match the called genes, so a read error is possible. The chain's CDR3 is CAGSDVGQLYGYTF. The CDR3 nucleotides are TGTGCCGGCAGTGACGTAGGACAGCTCTATGGCTACACCTTC. V usage is TRBV6-5 and J usage is TRBJ1-2; D possibly corresponds to TRBD1 (6 bases). The CDR3 covers 14 residues. Germline lookup yields CDR1 MNHEY and CDR2 SVGAGI.

This chain links TRBV20-1 with TRBJ2-5, with 8 bases lining up with TRBD2. Unmatched junction bases numbered 12, after V lost 5 bases and J lost 7 bases. This CDR3 contains 14 residues. In germline, CDR1 is DFQATT, CDR2 SNEGSKA (reference sequence). CDR3 nucleotides: TGCAGTGCTGCCCCCCCGGGAGGGGGAGGGACCCAGTACTTC. This codes for CSAAPPGGGGTQYF.

V and J are TRBV29-1 and TRBJ2-2; 7 bases align to TRBD1. V shed 7 bases, J shed 6 bases, and the junction held 11 bases outside the gene matches. Germline values: CDR1 SQVTM, CDR2 ANQGSEA. This CDR3 is built from 14 residues. CDR3 protein: CSALRQGAPGELFF. CDR3 DNA sequence: TGCAGCGCCCTGCGACAGGGAGCTCCCGGGGAGCTGTTTTTT.

This clonotype occurred a few times. The chain employs TRBV2 and TRBJ2-5; no definite D call. Trimming left V 3 bases short and J 2 bases short, with 10 bases between. The CDR3 consists of 14 residues. Germline CDR1 and CDR2: SNHLY and FYNNEI. The CDR3 reads CASSDQIRQETQYF. The CDR3, as DNA: TGTGCCAGCAGTGATCAGATACGACAAGAGACCCAGTACTTC.

Ten or more counts support this clonotype. Germline and junction disagree at one end, which may indicate a read error. The chain employs TRBV7-9 and TRBJ1-5, with 9 bases matching TRBD1. This CDR3 spans 16 amino acids. CDR1 is SEHNR and CDR2 is FQNEAQ in the germline V gene (reference sequence). The CDR3 nucleotides read TGTGCCGGCAGCTTAGGTACAGGGGGCCTCAATCAGCCCCAGCATTTT. Its translation: CAGSLGTGGLNQPQHF.

The chain links TRBV19 to TRBJ2-5, with TRBD1 matching over 9 bases. Germline CDR1 is LNHDA and CDR2 is SQIVND (reference sequence). This CDR3 is 16 amino acids long. Germline trimming cut 3 bases from V and 5 bases from J; bases unmatched to any gene: 10. The CDR3 DNA reads as TGTGCCAGTAGTATTCGGGGGACAGGGAGGATGGAGACCCAGTACTTC. Its protein is CASSIRGTGRMETQYF.

This clonotype was seen a handful of times. The V gene is TRBV3-1, the J gene TRBJ2-7; D remains ambiguous. The CDR3 consists of 13 residues. CDR1 and CDR2 from the germline V gene are LGHDT and YNNKEL (reference sequence). Trimming shortened V by 0 bases and J by 3 bases, and 6 bases separated the two germline ends. This CDR3 is CASSQDQGYEQYF. DNA for the CDR3: TGTGCCAGCAGCCAAGATCAAGGCTACGAGCAGTACTTC.

This clonotype has just a few counts. V usage is TRBV20-1 and J usage is TRBJ1-1; no clear D. CDR3 length: 13 residues. Between the trimmed V and J ends, which lost 3 bases and 3 bases, there was a span of 11 bases. Germline CDR1 DFQATT, CDR2 SNEGSKA (reference sequence). The CDR3 region is CSARAGLYTEAFF. DNA of the CDR3: TGCAGTGCTAGGGCCGGGCTCTACACTGAAGCTTTCTTT.